This T cell receptor (beta chain) was observed in a study of cytomegalovirus exposure and HLA in healthy donors. Study observations and caveats: Within an earlier analysis, most TCR beta V segments proved productive either about 87% or about 30% of the time. A later analysis linked a missense DCLRE1C variant to TCR beta V- and J-gene trimming.

It was with 60 Vbeta and 13 Jbeta primers that the PCR ran. The repertoire was sequenced with immunoSEQ multiplex PCR; TCRdb's copy has only in-frame clones and lacks some. Of some 40,000 clones in the sample, around 53% were seen once. About this clone: The antigen remains undetermined.

Per the germline V gene, CDR1 is LNHDA and CDR2 is SQIVND (reference sequence). This CDR3 spans 16 amino acids. V lost 8 bases, J lost 6 bases, and 14 bases stayed unmatched. The clonotype originates from a middle-aged woman in good health and CMV-seropositive. The chain links TRBV19 to TRBJ2-1; 9 nucleotides match TRBD2. Sequencing input: PBMCs. The CDR3 loop reads CASAPLGLAGSNEQFF. CDR3 in DNA: TGTGCCAGTGCCCCTCTCGGTCTAGCGGGGAGCAATGAGCAGTTCTTC. Looking up the rest from reference TRBV19 and TRBJ2-1 gives the full variable domain: DGGITQSPKYLFRKEGQNVTLSCEQNLNHDAMYWYRQDPGQGLRLIYYSQIVNDFQKGDIAEGYSVSREKKESFPLTVTSAQKNPTAFYLCASAPLGLAGSNEQFFGPGTRLTVL.